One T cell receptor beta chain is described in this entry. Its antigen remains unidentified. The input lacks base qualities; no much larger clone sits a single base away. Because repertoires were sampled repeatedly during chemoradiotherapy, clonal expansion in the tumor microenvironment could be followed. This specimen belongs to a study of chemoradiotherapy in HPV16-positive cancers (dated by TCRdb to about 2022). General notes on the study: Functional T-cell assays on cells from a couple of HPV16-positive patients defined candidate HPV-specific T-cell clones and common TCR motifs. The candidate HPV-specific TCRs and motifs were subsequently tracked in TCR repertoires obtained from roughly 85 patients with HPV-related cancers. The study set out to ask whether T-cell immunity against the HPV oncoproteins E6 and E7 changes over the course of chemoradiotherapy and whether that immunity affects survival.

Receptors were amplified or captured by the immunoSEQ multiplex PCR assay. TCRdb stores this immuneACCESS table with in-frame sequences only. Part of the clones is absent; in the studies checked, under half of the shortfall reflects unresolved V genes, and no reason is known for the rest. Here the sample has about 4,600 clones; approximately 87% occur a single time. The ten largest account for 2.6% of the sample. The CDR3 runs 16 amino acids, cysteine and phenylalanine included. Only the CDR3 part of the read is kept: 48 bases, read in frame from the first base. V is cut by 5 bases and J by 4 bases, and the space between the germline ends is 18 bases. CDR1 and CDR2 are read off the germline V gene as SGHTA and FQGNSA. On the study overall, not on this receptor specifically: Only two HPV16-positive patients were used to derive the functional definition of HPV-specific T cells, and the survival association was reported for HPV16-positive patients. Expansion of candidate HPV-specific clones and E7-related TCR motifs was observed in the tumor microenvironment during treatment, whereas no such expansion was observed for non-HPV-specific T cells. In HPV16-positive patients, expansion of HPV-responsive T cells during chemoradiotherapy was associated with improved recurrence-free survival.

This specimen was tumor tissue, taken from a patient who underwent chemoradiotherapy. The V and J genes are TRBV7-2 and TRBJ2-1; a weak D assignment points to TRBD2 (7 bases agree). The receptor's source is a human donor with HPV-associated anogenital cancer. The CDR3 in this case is CASSPQGLAAYNEQFF. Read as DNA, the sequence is TGTGCCAGCAGCCCCCAGGGGCTAGCGGCGTACAATGAGCAGTTCTTC.